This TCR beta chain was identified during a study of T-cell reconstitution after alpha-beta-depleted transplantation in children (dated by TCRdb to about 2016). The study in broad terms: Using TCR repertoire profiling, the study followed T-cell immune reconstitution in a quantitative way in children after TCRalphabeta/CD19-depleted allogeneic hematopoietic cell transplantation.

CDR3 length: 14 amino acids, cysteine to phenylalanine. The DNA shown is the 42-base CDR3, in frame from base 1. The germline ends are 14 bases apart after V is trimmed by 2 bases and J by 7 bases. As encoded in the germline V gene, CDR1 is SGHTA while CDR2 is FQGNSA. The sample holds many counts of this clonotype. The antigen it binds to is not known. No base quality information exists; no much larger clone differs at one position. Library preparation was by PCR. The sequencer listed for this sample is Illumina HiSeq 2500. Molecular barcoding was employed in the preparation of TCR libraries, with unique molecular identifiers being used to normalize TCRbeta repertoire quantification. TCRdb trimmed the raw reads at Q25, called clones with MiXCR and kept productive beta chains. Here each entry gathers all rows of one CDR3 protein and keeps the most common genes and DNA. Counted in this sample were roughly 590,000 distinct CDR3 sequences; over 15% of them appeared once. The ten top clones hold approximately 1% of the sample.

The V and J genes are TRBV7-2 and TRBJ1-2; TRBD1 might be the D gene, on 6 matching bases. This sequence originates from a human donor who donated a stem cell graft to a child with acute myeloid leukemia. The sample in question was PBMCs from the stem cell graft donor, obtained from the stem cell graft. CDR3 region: CASSLYGGAGGYTF. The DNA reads TGTGCCAGCAGCTTATACGGGGGGGCGGGTGGCTACACCTTC.